The source of this T cell receptor beta chain is a study of early T cells in non-severe SARS-CoV-2 infection. Study-wide context: The input, bulk RNA from unsorted whole blood, was sequenced, and chains were unpaired.

CDR1 and CDR2 from the germline V gene are MNHNS and SASEGT. The CDR3 totals 18 residues. Trimming took off 6 bases at V and 0 bases at J, with 21 bases between the two ends. As concerns this clonotype: Its cognate antigen is unknown. Since a much larger clone is just one base distant, this may be a read error.

Study-wide points: Reliance on VDJdb matching favored anti-spike CD8 responses; private and CD4 specificities were missed.

The protocol attached unique molecular identifiers to individual cDNA molecules. TCRdb redid the calling of the 5' RACE reads with MiXCR, one entry per CDR3 protein. Of about 77,000 distinct CDR3 sequences listed, 9% to 10% are singletons. The sequence was collected from an adult who was a healthcare worker with PCR-confirmed SARS-CoV-2 infection or an uninfected control (not recorded which). The chain uses TRBV6-1 and TRBJ1-5; D gene uncertain. Sequencing was performed on whole blood. CDR3 bases: TGTGCCAGCAGGAGCGGGTCCGAGACGGGCAATAGCAATCAGCCCCAGCATTTT. Translation: CASRSGSETGNSNQPQHF.